One and the same sample provided the 2 T cell receptor beta chains below, sequenced in a study of T cell clonality in common variable immunodeficiency. The table came from immunoSEQ multiplex PCR; TCRdb's copy has only in-frame clones and leaves some out. The specimen has about 64,000 clones, none found just once. Material for sequencing was peripheral blood mononuclear cells. The receptors derive from a person aged 18-70 years in good health.

Ten or more counts support this clone. The read ends 3 residues before the CDR3 terminus; that terminus is restored from the germline J gene. The V and J genes are TRBV5-1 and TRBJ2-1; D may be TRBD2 (5 bases). The CDR3 sequence is 14 residues long. Trimming left V 0 bases short and J 7 bases short, with 11 bases between. Germline CDR1 SGHRS, CDR2 YFSETQ. The DNA read from the CDR3 is TGCGCCAGCAGCTTGGCTTCCGGGGATAATGAG. It encodes CASSLASGDNE. The entire CDR3 is CASSLASGDNEQFF.

There are many counts of this clone. The observed sequence ends 3 residues before the CDR3 terminus, with the missing tail filled in from the germline J gene. V is TRBV4-1 and J is TRBJ1-2; D unresolved. The V end was cut by 2 bases, the J end by 2 bases, with 12 bases between. Germline values: CDR1 MGHRA, CDR2 YSYEKL. The CDR3 totals 15 residues. The CDR3 spells CASSQSGTFNYGYTF. The CDR3 bases that were read are TGCGCCAGCAGCCAATCAGGAACATTCAACTATGGC.